Listed here is a single T cell receptor (beta chain). Its antigen is not identified. Time point denoted: after neoadjuvant nivolumab, at surgical resection. Six replicates per PBMC sample, mostly from roughly 0.45 ug of genomic DNA. The table came from immunoSEQ multiplex PCR; TCRdb's copy has only in-frame clones and leaves some out. The sample includes 68,000 or so clones, around 83% of them seen just once. This sample stems from a study of neoadjuvant anti-PD-1 for oral cavity cancer. Study-wide background: Before surgery, most patients got three to four biweekly 3 mg/kg nivolumab doses. Patients without progression received a fourth nivolumab dose around day 43, then surgical resection on days 50-56.

The CDR3 is 16 residues long. V lost 6 bases and J lost 7; bases outside the gene matches: 8. CDR1 and CDR2 (germline): MDHEN, SYDVKM. Points from the study as a whole: PBMC Gini-index clonality exceeded responders' in non-responders post-nivolumab.

This chain uses TRBV28 with TRBJ2-1, with TRBD2 matching 14 bases. The starting material was PBMCs, obtained after nivolumab (anti-PD-1) treatment. The sequence was obtained from a person aged 40 to 85 with oral cavity squamous cell carcinoma. The CDR3 region is CASRGGTSGSRNEQFF. Here the CDR3 DNA reads TGTGCCAGCAGGGGGGGGACTAGCGGGAGTCGGAATGAGCAGTTCTTC.